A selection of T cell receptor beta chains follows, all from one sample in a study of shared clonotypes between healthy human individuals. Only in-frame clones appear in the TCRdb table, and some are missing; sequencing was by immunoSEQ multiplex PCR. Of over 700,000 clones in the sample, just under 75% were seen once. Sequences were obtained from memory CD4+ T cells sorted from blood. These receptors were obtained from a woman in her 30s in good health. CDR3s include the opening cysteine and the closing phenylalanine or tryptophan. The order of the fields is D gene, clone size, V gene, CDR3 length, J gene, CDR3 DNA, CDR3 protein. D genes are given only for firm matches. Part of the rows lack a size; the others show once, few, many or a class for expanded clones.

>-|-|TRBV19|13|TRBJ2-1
TGTGCCAGTAGTATAGGCAGCCATTTCGAGCAGTTCTTC
CASSIGSHFEQFF
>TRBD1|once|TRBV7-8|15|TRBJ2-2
TGTGCCAGCAGCCTGGGGACAGGGATTACCGGGGAGCTGTTTTTT
CASSLGTGITGELFF
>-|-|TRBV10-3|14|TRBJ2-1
TGTGCCATCAGTGAGACCTACGGGGGCAATGAGCAGTTCTTC
CAISETYGGNEQFF
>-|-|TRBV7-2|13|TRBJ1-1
TGTGCCAGCAACACCTACATGAACACTGAAGCTTTCTTT
CASNTYMNTEAFF
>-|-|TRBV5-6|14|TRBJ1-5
TGTGCCAGCAGCTTGTGGGGTTTACTTCAGCCCCAGCATTTT
CASSLWGLLQPQHF
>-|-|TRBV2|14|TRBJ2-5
TGTGCCAGCAGTGGGGACCGACGAACCGGGACCCAGTACTTC
CASSGDRRTGTQYF
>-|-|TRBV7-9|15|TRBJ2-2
TGTGCCAGCAGCTCGGATGTGAGGGACACCGGGGAGCTGTTTTTT
CASSSDVRDTGELFF
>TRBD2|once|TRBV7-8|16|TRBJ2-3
TGTGCCAGCAGCTTAGCGTCGGGGGGAGGGCCGGATACGCAGTATTTT
CASSLASGGGPDTQYF
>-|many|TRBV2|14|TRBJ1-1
TGTGCCAGCAGTGAAAAAGGGTACAGGACTGAAGCTTTCTTT
CASSEKGYRTEAFF
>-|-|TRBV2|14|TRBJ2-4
TGTGCCAGCAGTGAAGCGAGCTTAAAAAACATTCAGTACTTC
CASSEASLKNIQYF
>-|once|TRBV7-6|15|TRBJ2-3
TGTGCCAGCAGCGCCCGACCCTCCGGCACAGATACGCAGTATTTT
CASSARPSGTDTQYF
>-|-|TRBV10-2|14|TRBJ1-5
TGCGCCAGCAGTGAGTCGGGTCCTAATCAGCCCCAGCATTTT
CASSESGPNQPQHF
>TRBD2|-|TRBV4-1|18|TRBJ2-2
TGCGCCAGCAGCCCCCAACCTGCTAGCGGGACGAACACCGGGGAGCTGTTTTTT
CASSPQPASGTNTGELFF
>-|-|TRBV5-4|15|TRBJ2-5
TGTGCCAGCAGCCGCGGGGGCGCACGGGCAGAGACCCAGTACTTC
CASSRGGARAETQYF
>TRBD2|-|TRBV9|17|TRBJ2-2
TGTGCCAGCAGCGGGGCAGCGGGAGCCTTAAACACCGGGGAGCTGTTTTTT
CASSGAAGALNTGELFF
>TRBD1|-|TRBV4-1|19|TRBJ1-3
TGCGCCAGCAGCCTTTGGACAGGGGATTCAACATCCTCTGGAAACACCATATATTTT
CASSLWTGDSTSSGNTIYF
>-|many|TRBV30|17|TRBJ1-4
TGTGCCTGGAAATCCCGCCGTCAGGGGACAACTAATGAAAAACTGTTTTTT
CAWKSRRQGTTNEKLFF
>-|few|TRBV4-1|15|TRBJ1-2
TGCGCCAGCAGCCAAGTTGGAGCTGCTAACTATGGCTACACCTTC
CASSQVGAANYGYTF
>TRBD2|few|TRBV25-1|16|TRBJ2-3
TGTGCCAGCAGTTTAGCGGGAGGGCCTAGCACAGATACGCAGTATTTT
CASSLAGGPSTDTQYF
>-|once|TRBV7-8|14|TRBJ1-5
TGTGCCAGCAGCTTAGAAGCGGAAGACCAGCCCCAGCATTTT
CASSLEAEDQPQHF
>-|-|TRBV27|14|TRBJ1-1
TGTGCCAGCAGTAGGGGGGATATGAACACTGAAGCTTTCTTT
CASSRGDMNTEAFF
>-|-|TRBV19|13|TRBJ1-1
TGTGCCAGTCTAGGTCGGGGGACCACTGAAGCTTTCTTT
CASLGRGTTEAFF
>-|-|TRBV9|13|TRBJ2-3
TGTGCCAGCACTCGACAGGATCCAGATACGCAGTATTTT
CASTRQDPDTQYF
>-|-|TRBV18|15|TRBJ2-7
TGTGCCAGCTCACCACGGGAAGGGGGGACCTACGAGCAGTACTTC
CASSPREGGTYEQYF
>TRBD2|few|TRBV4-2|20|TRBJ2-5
TGTGCCAGCAGCCAAGAACCGGGACTAGCGGGAGAGAGTAGCCAAGAGACCCAGTACTTC
CASSQEPGLAGESSQETQYF
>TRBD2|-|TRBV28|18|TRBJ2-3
TGTGCCAGCAGTTTGGGGGCGGCTAGCGGGAGTTTCACAGATACGCAGTATTTT
CASSLGAASGSFTDTQYF
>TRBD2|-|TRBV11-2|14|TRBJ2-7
TGTGCCAGCAGGGGACTAGCGGCAATCTACGAGCAGTACTTC
CASRGLAAIYEQYF
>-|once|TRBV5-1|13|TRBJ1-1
TGCGCCAGCAGAGGACAACCGAACACTGAAGCTTTCTTT
CASRGQPNTEAFF
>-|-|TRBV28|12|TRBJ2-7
TGTGCCAGCAGTTTAAGGACGGACGAGCAGTACTTC
CASSLRTDEQYF
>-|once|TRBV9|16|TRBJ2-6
TGTGCCAGCAGCGTAGGTATAGCCTCTGGGGCCAACGTCCTGACTTTC
CASSVGIASGANVLTF
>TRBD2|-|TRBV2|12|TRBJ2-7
TGTGCCAGCAGGAGGACTAGCTCCGAGCAGTACTTC
CASRRTSSEQYF
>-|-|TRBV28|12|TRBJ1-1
TGTGCCAGCAGCGACGACTCCCATATAATGTTCTTT
CASSDDSHIMFF
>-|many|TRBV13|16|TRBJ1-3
TGTGCCAGCAGCTTAGATTATCGGAGCTCTGGAAACACCATATATTTT
CASSLDYRSSGNTIYF
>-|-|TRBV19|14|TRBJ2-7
TGTGCCAGTAGTATAGATCGGGCAGCCTACGAGCAGTACTTC
CASSIDRAAYEQYF
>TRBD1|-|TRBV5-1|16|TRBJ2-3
TGCGCCAGCAGCTATGGACAGGGGCCGAACACAGATACGCAGTATTTT
CASSYGQGPNTDTQYF
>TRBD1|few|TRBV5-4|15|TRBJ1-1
TGTGCCAGCAGCTTGGGCGATACAGGGGGCACTGAAGCTTTCTTT
CASSLGDTGGTEAFF
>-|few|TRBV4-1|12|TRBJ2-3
TGCGCCAGCAGCCACCAGACAGATACGCAGTATTTT
CASSHQTDTQYF
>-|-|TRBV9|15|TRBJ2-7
TGTGCCAGCAGCCTAGACGTAGGTTTCTGGGTATCGCAGTACTTC
CASSLDVGFWVSQYF